These 20 T cell receptor beta chains originate from one sample sequenced in a study of CD8 T cells in ankylosing spondylitis. TCRdb analysed the 5' RACE reads with MiXCR anew, one entry per CDR3 protein. Here the sample spans about 350,000 distinct CDR3 sequences, 20% being singletons. Sequenced sample: blood, either unsorted or a sorted T cell fraction (not recorded which). These receptors all come from a male donor with ankylosing spondylitis or in good health (not recorded which).

The CDR3: CASSSRQGSTYNEQFF. The CDR3 DNA follows: TGTGCCAGCAGCTCCAGACAGGGGTCTACCTACAATGAGCAGTTCTTC. The genes are TRBV9 and TRBJ2-1; 8 nucleotides align to TRBD1. The CDR3 has 16 residues. V dropped 4 bases and J dropped 2; count of bases not matched to a gene: 8. Per the germline V gene, CDR1 is SGDLS and CDR2 is YYNGEE.

This chain joins TRBV7-9 and TRBJ2-5; D is ambiguous. Germline V gene sequence: CDR1 SEHNR, CDR2 FQNEAQ (reference sequence). The length of the CDR3 is 16 residues. V shed 1 base and J shed 1 base, with 13 bases lying between them. CDR3 DNA sequence: TGTGCCAGCAGCTTAGTCGTGGCAGGACCCCAAGAGACCCAGTACTTC. This gives the protein CASSLVVAGPQETQYF.

This chain uses TRBV4-1 with TRBJ2-7, with 8 positions matching TRBD1. Germline trimming cut 0 bases from V and 5 bases from J; bases unmatched to any gene: 3. The CDR3 is 14 amino acids. Germline values: CDR1 MGHRA, CDR2 YSYEKL. The CDR3 reads CASSQDTGGNEQYF. The CDR3 DNA sequence: TGCGCCAGCAGCCAAGACACAGGGGGAAACGAGCAGTACTTC.

CDR3 residues: CASSVASNEQFF. The CDR3 region has the DNA TGTGCCAGCAGCGTAGCGAGCAATGAGCAGTTCTTC. The chain employs TRBV9 and TRBJ2-1; D not certain. The germline V and J ends were trimmed by 0 bases and 6 bases, with 4 bases remaining between them. This CDR3 comprises 12 residues. From germline, CDR1 is SGDLS and CDR2 YYNGEE.

Only a few counts were recorded for this clonotype. This sequence joins TRBV27 and TRBJ2-1; possibly TRBD1 for D (6 bases). Germline V gives CDR1 MNHEY, CDR2 SMNVEV (reference sequence). The CDR3 is 14 amino acids. The V gene lost 1 base and the J gene lost 9 bases, with 13 bases spanning the gap. In DNA form, the CDR3 reads TGTGCCAGCAGTTTATTGACAGGTCAGGGTGAGCAGTTCTTC. Encoded protein: CASSLLTGQGEQFF.

The chain links TRBV10-3 to TRBJ2-1, with D possibly TRBD2 on 5 matching bases. Trimming stripped 0 bases from V and 9 bases from J, with 12 bases between. CDR1 and CDR2 from the germline V gene are ENHRY and SYGVKD. This CDR3 has 14 residues. CDR3: CAISESSNGVEQFF. Written as DNA, the CDR3 is TGTGCCATCAGTGAGTCGTCGAACGGGGTTGAGCAGTTCTTC.

The gene calls are TRBV15 and TRBJ2-3, with D perhaps matching TRBD1 (6 bases). CDR1 is LNHNV and CDR2 is YYDKDF in the germline V gene (reference sequence). V was clipped by 5 bases and J by 1 base, with 13 bases between them. The CDR3 loop spans 15 amino acids. The CDR3 loop reads CATSLWGQRTDTQYF. In DNA, the CDR3 is TGTGCCACCAGCTTATGGGGGCAACGCACAGATACGCAGTATTTT.

The sample holds a few counts of this clonotype. The chain combines TRBV13 with TRBJ2-5; the D gene is possibly TRBD1 (6 bases). CDR1 PRHDT and CDR2 FYEKMQ come from the germline V gene (reference sequence). Trimming shortened V by 2 bases and J by 5 bases, and 9 bases separated the two germline ends. The CDR3 has 13 residues. CDR3 residues: CASSLRDTETQYF. The CDR3 DNA reads TGTGCCAGCAGCTTACGGGACACTGAGACCCAGTACTTC.

The chain employs TRBV7-6 and TRBJ2-2; TRBD1 might be the D (6 bases). This CDR3 region has 15 residues. Trimming pared 1 base from V and 4 bases from J, leaving 10 bases between. Looked up from germline, CDR1 is SGHVS and CDR2 is FNYEAQ. The CDR3 sequence: CASSLVARGTGELFF. CDR3 DNA: TGTGCCAGCAGCTTAGTCGCCAGGGGCACCGGGGAGCTGTTTTTT. The full variable domain, with the rest looked up from reference TRBV7-6 and TRBJ2-2, is GAGVSQSPRYKVTKRGQDVALRCDPISGHVSLYWYRQALGQGPEFLTYFNYEAQQDKSGLPNDRFSAERPEGSISTLTIQRTEQRDSAMYRCASSLVARGTGELFFGEGSRLTVL.

This clonotype was observed a few times. This chain links TRBV5-1 with TRBJ1-2, with TRBD1 as a possible D gene (6 bases). In germline, CDR1 is SGHRS, CDR2 YFSETQ. The CDR3 runs to 13 residues. The ends were cut back, 7 bases at V and 4 bases at J, with 14 bases in the middle. The CDR3 DNA reads TGCGCCAGCGCACCCGGGGGCGGCTATGGCTACACCTTC. Residues: CASAPGGGYGYTF.

The chain links TRBV20-1 to TRBJ1-1, with a tentative D call TRBD1 (5 bases). Germline V lookup: CDR1 DFQATT, CDR2 SNEGSKA (reference sequence). The CDR3 contains 16 residues. Trimming cost V 4 bases and J 1 base, with 19 bases left between them. The CDR3 loop is CSATYSKDGGNTEAFF. The CDR3 DNA is TGCAGTGCTACCTATTCAAAAGACGGGGGGAACACTGAAGCTTTCTTT.

The rearrangement uses TRBV7-9 and TRBJ1-1; the D is unclear. The CDR3 sequence is 13 residues long. Trimming cost V 4 bases and J 1 base, with 7 bases left between them. The germline CDR1 and CDR2 sequences are SEHNR and FQNEAQ (reference sequence). CDR3 sequence (DNA): TGTGCCAGCAGCTCAGTCGGGAACACTGAAGCTTTCTTT. Amino acid sequence: CASSSVGNTEAFF. The whole variable domain, filled in from reference TRBV7-9 and TRBJ1-1, reads DTGVSQNPRHKITKRGQNVTFRCDPISEHNRLYWYRQTLGQGPEFLTYFQNEAQLEKSRLLSDRFSAERPKGSFSTLEIQRTEQGDSAMYLCASSSVGNTEAFFGQGTRLTVV.

This clonotype turned up a few times. J is TRBJ2-2 and V is TRBV20-1, with TRBD1 as a possible D gene (6 bases). The germline V gene encodes CDR1 DFQATT and CDR2 SNEGSKA (reference sequence). The CDR3 contains 14 residues. The V end lost 3 bases, the J end lost 0 bases, and 8 bases lay between the germline ends. The CDR3 DNA reads TGCAGTGCTAGGGGGGCCCCGAACACCGGGGAGCTGTTTTTT. Its translation is CSARGAPNTGELFF.

The chain uses TRBV5-1 and TRBJ2-2; D is perhaps TRBD2 (5 bases). Between the trimmed V and J ends, which lost 0 bases and 6 bases, there was a span of 9 bases. Germline V lookup: CDR1 SGHRS, CDR2 YFSETQ. The CDR3 totals 14 residues. CDR3 in amino acids: CASSLGSGPGELFF. CDR3 nucleotides: TGCGCCAGCAGCTTGGGGAGCGGACCCGGGGAGCTGTTTTTT.

The gene calls are TRBV6-5 and TRBJ2-5; D possibly corresponds to TRBD2 (5 bases). The CDR3 is made up of 12 amino acids. The germline V gene encodes CDR1 MNHEY and CDR2 SVGAGI. The V gene lost 6 bases and the J gene lost 7 bases, with 12 bases spanning the gap. Written as DNA, the CDR3 is TGTGCCAGCAGCACCGAGGGAAGGACCCAGTACTTC. It encodes CASSTEGRTQYF.

The genes are TRBV12-3 or TRBV12-4 and TRBJ2-1; D uncertain. Deletions cut 4 bases from V and 4 bases from J, with 14 bases between. The CDR3 has 15 residues. CDR3 residues: CASSSPPEGYNEQFF. In nucleotides, the CDR3 is TGTGCCAGCAGTTCCCCTCCGGAAGGATACAATGAGCAGTTCTTC.

This clonotype was detected only a few times. The genes are TRBV29-1 and TRBJ2-7, with D unresolved. The ends were cut back, 7 bases at V and 0 bases at J, with 13 bases in the middle. The CDR3 spans 13 residues. Germline values: CDR1 SQVTM, CDR2 ANQGSEA. The CDR3 here is CSASGVNSYEQYF. The CDR3 nucleotides read TGCAGCGCCTCGGGTGTTAACTCCTACGAGCAGTACTTC.

V usage is TRBV7-9 and J usage is TRBJ2-3; TRBD2 might be the D (6 bases). CDR3 size: 16 residues. Germline loops: CDR1 SEHNR, CDR2 FQNEAQ (reference sequence). V lost 5 bases to trimming and J lost 4 bases, with 19 bases between them. CDR3 residues: CASSTGTRGPADTQYF. In DNA form, the CDR3 reads TGTGCCAGCAGCACCGGGACTCGTGGACCGGCAGATACGCAGTATTTT. Full variable domain (missing parts from reference TRBV7-9 and TRBJ2-3): DTGVSQNPRHKITKRGQNVTFRCDPISEHNRLYWYRQTLGQGPEFLTYFQNEAQLEKSRLLSDRFSAERPKGSFSTLEIQRTEQGDSAMYLCASSTGTRGPADTQYFGPGTRLTVL.

This chain connects TRBV6-5 to TRBJ2-5; unclear D gene. This CDR3 has 16 amino acids. V dropped 0 bases and J dropped 1 base, with 12 bases sitting between them. Per the germline V gene, CDR1 is MNHEY and CDR2 is SVGAGI. In DNA, the CDR3 is TGTGCCAGCAGTTACTCGAGTGTAGGCAGCCAAGAGACCCAGTACTTC. The encoded protein is CASSYSSVGSQETQYF.

This chain links TRBV6-4 with TRBJ2-3; 9 bases match TRBD2. The V and J ends lost 5 bases and 4 bases, in that order; junction bases with no gene match: 7. From germline, CDR1 is MRHNA and CDR2 SNTAGT. This CDR3 has 15 residues. The CDR3 DNA follows: TGTGCCAGCAGTAAAAAAGCGGGGGGCTCAGATACGCAGTATTTT. Amino acid sequence: CASSKKAGGSDTQYF.